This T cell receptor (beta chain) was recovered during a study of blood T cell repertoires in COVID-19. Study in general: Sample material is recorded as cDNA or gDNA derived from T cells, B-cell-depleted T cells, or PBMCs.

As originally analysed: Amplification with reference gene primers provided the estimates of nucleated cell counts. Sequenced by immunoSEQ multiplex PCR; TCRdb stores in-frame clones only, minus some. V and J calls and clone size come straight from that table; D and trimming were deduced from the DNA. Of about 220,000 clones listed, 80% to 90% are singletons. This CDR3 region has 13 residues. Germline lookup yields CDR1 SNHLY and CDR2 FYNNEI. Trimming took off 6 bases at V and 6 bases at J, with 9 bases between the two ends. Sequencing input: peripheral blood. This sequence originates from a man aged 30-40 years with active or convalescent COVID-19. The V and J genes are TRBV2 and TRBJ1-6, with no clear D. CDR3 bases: TGTGCCAGCAGCACAGAACTTAATTCACCCCTCCACTTT. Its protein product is CASSTELNSPLHF.